The 22 T cell receptor beta chains below come from one sample, sequenced in a study of blood T cell repertoires in COVID-19 (TCRdb year 2020). The protocol used for the library was the immunoSEQ multiplex PCR assay. TCRdb took this table from immuneACCESS and kept in-frame rearrangements with V and J called. Such tables lack part of the clones; where checked against another copy, unresolved V genes explain under half of the gap, and the rest is unexplained. The sample table contains about 64,000 clones; only one count was recorded for roughly 84% of them. Approximately 3.6% of the sample is taken by the ten largest. The sequenced sample was peripheral blood. These receptors were collected from a man between 65 and 85 years old with acute or convalescent COVID-19.

This clone was seen a handful of times. V gene TRBV5-6 combines with J gene TRBJ1-6; no reliable D call. This CDR3 comprises 12 residues. Trimming took off 1 base at V and 11 bases at J, with 7 bases between the two ends. Germline V lookup: CDR1 SGHDT, CDR2 YYEEEE. This CDR3 reads CASSLTETPLHF. CDR3 nucleotides: TGTGCCAGCAGCTTGACAGAAACACCCCTCCACTTT. The full variable domain, rest sourced from reference TRBV5-6 and TRBJ1-6, is DAGVTQSPTHLIKTRGQQVTLRCSPKSGHDTVSWYQQALGQGPQFIFQYYEEEERQRGNFPDRFSGHQFPNYSSELNVNALLLGDSALYLCASSLTETPLHFGNGTRLTVT.

This chain connects TRBV5-1 to TRBJ2-1; 9 nucleotides match TRBD1. Germline CDR1 and CDR2: SGHRS and YFSETQ. The V segment lost 7 bases and the J segment 4 bases; nucleotides outside the gene matches: 6. The CDR3 length is 14 residues. The CDR3 here is CASQRQGGYNEQFF. Written as DNA, the CDR3 is TGCGCCAGCCAAAGACAGGGGGGATACAATGAGCAGTTCTTC.

In nucleotides, the CDR3 is TGTGCCTGGAGTGTGGGGACAGGGGGAAATCAGCCCCAGCATTTT. It codes for CAWSVGTGGNQPQHF. V is TRBV30 and J is TRBJ1-5; 11 positions agree with TRBD1. This CDR3 contains 15 residues. Looked up from germline, CDR1 is GTSNPN and CDR2 is SVGIG (reference sequence). The V gene end was trimmed by 0 bases and the J gene end by 4 bases; junction bases not matched to a gene: 2.

The J gene is TRBJ1-2, the V gene TRBV9, with a tentative D call TRBD1 (5 bases). This CDR3 spans 16 amino acids. Between the trimmed V and J ends, which lost 1 base and 0 bases, there was a span of 13 bases. CDR1 is SGDLS and CDR2 is YYNGEE in the germline V gene. This CDR3 is CASSVNPGDTNYGYTF. In DNA form, the CDR3 reads TGTGCCAGCAGCGTAAATCCGGGGGATACTAACTATGGCTACACCTTC.

V is TRBV30 and J is TRBJ1-1, with unresolved D. Germline CDR1 reads GTSNPN; CDR2 reads SVGIG (reference sequence). The V and J ends lost 5 bases and 0 bases respectively, with 10 bases between them. The CDR3 spans 13 residues. CDR3: CAWGRGMNTEAFF. In nucleotides, the CDR3 is TGTGCCTGGGGGCGGGGTATGAACACTGAAGCTTTCTTT.

The chain combines TRBV7-2 with TRBJ1-6, with D tentatively TRBD1 (6 bases). Trimming removed 6 bases at V and 10 bases at J, with 19 bases between. The germline V gene has CDR1 SGHTA and CDR2 FQGNSA. CDR3 size: 15 residues. CDR3 sequence (DNA): TGTGCCAGCAGGGACTGGGGGGGGGCAAGGTCACCCCTCCACTTT. Its translation: CASRDWGGARSPLHF.

The chain has TRBV20-1 and TRBJ1-2; a weak D match, TRBD1 (5 bases). The CDR3 is 14 amino acids. Germline V gives CDR1 DFQATT, CDR2 SNEGSKA (reference sequence). The ends were cut back, 3 bases at V and 2 bases at J, with 13 bases in the middle. Here the CDR3 reads CSASRDGRNYGYTF. Here the CDR3 DNA reads TGCAGTGCTAGTAGGGACGGGAGAAACTATGGCTACACCTTC.

This clone has only a few counts. The chain recombines TRBV6-2 or TRBV6-3 with TRBJ2-7; D is possibly TRBD2 (5 bases). Germline V lookup: CDR1 MNHEY, CDR2 SVGEGT. Between the trimmed V and J ends, which lost 2 bases and 0 bases, there was a span of 8 bases. This CDR3 is built from 14 residues. This chain's CDR3 is CASSYRLASYEQYF. CDR3 nucleotides: TGTGCCAGCAGTTACAGGCTAGCCTCCTACGAGCAGTACTTC.

V and J are TRBV20-1 and TRBJ1-1; D gene ambiguous. The germline V and J ends were trimmed by 6 bases and 5 bases, with 10 bases remaining between them. This CDR3 has 11 residues. Germline V lookup: CDR1 DFQATT, CDR2 SNEGSKA (reference sequence). The CDR3 region is CSAPVATEAFF. CDR3 coding DNA: TGCAGTGCCCCGGTTGCGACTGAAGCTTTCTTT.

The chain recombines TRBV18 with TRBJ2-7; TRBD1 agrees at 11 bases. Germline assignment: CDR1 KGHSH and CDR2 LQKENI. The CDR3 totals 14 residues. V dropped 5 bases and J dropped 4; count of bases not matched to a gene: 4. The CDR3 loop is CASSKGQGGYEQYF. As DNA, the CDR3 is TGTGCCAGCTCAAAGGGACAGGGGGGGTACGAGCAGTACTTC. Drawing the rest from reference TRBV18 and TRBJ2-7, the complete variable domain is NAGVMQNPRHLVRRRGQEARLRCSPMKGHSHVYWYRQLPEEGLKFMVYLQKENIIDESGMPKERFSAEFPKEGPSILRIQQVVRGDSAAYFCASSKGQGGYEQYFGPGTRLTVT.

This clone showed up just a few times. The CDR3: CASSPRDRAYGYTF. The CDR3 nucleotides are TGTGCCAGCAGTCCGCGGGACAGGGCCTATGGCTACACCTTC. The chain links TRBV7-9 to TRBJ1-2, with 9 bases matching TRBD1. V lost 6 bases, J lost 4 bases, and 6 bases stayed unmatched. Germline CDR1 is SEHNR and CDR2 is FQNEAQ (reference sequence). This CDR3 comprises 14 residues.

The chain recombines TRBV28 with TRBJ2-3; the match to TRBD1 covers 7 bases. Trimming removed 3 bases from V and 0 bases from J; junction bases left unmatched: 9. CDR1 MDHEN and CDR2 SYDVKM come from the germline V gene. CDR3 length: 17 residues. The CDR3 sequence is CASSFFRGRSSTDTQYF. The CDR3 coding sequence is TGTGCCAGCAGTTTTTTTAGGGGGCGGTCTAGCACAGATACGCAGTATTTT.

The V gene is TRBV7-9, the J gene TRBJ2-3; tentative D call: TRBD2 (5 bases). The V gene's germline CDR1 is SEHNR and CDR2 FQNEAQ (reference sequence). V shed 6 bases and J shed 2 bases, with 9 bases lying between them. CDR3 length equals 13 residues. Written as DNA, the CDR3 is TGTGCCAGCAGTCGACTAAACACAGATACGCAGTATTTT. It encodes CASSRLNTDTQYF.

The chain is built from TRBV28 and TRBJ1-5, with 7 bases aligning to TRBD1. This CDR3 has 14 amino acids. The V gene's germline CDR1 is MDHEN and CDR2 SYDVKM. V shed 6 bases and J 9 bases; nucleotides not matched to a gene: 11. The CDR3 DNA is TGTGCCAGCAGACCGGGACAGACTTTCGGGCCCCAGCATTTT. This sequence encodes CASRPGQTFGPQHF. Filled out from reference TRBV28 and TRBJ1-5, the complete variable domain reads DVKVTQSSRYLVKRTGEKVFLECVQDMDHENMFWYRQDPGLGLRLIYFSYDVKMKEKGDIPEGYSVSREKKERFSLILESASTNQTSMYLCASRPGQTFGPQHFGDGTRLSIL.

In this sample, this clone turned up once. The rearrangement uses TRBV5-6 and TRBJ2-1, with D uncertain. Per the germline V gene, CDR1 is SGHDT and CDR2 is YYEEEE. V lost 1 base, J lost 0 bases, and 8 bases lay in between. The CDR3 is 15 amino acids. CDR3 sequence reads: CASSLRRSSYNEQFF. The CDR3 nucleotides are TGTGCCAGCAGCTTGAGGCGGAGCTCCTACAATGAGCAGTTCTTC.

V gene TRBV4-3 combines with J gene TRBJ2-1; no clear D. Germline assignment: CDR1 LGHNA and CDR2 YSLEER. V lost 0 bases and J lost 6, with 12 bases in between. The CDR3 has 15 residues. CDR3 nucleotides: TGCGCCAGCAGCCAAGATCTCTCGAAGAGCAATGAGCAGTTCTTC. Its translation is CASSQDLSKSNEQFF.

The chain is built from TRBV7-8 and TRBJ2-7, with 10 bases matching TRBD1. V lost 4 bases to trimming and J lost 2 bases; unmatched junction nucleotides: 2. CDR3 length equals 14 residues. Germline V CDR1 and CDR2: SGHVS, FQNEAQ. The CDR3 DNA is TGTGCCAGCAGCTCCGGGACAGGGGCCTACGAGCAGTACTTC. It codes for CASSSGTGAYEQYF.

The chain couples TRBV18 to TRBJ1-4, with TRBD1 matching 7 bases. The length of the CDR3 is 16 residues. Germline loops: CDR1 KGHSH, CDR2 LQKENI. V lost 2 bases, J lost 0 bases, and 3 bases stayed unmatched. The DNA for the CDR3 is TGTGCCAGCTCACCAGGGCAGGGGGCAACTAATGAAAAACTGTTTTTT. Translating gives CASSPGQGATNEKLFF.

This chain links TRBV9 with TRBJ2-5; 9 bases fit TRBD1. The trim removed 0 bases at V and 4 bases at J, leaving 4 bases unmatched. This CDR3 region has 15 residues. Germline V gene lookup returns CDR1 SGDLS and CDR2 YYNGEE. The CDR3, as DNA: TGTGCCAGCAGCGTAGTGGGACAGGGCGGAGAGACCCAGTACTTC. This translates into CASSVVGQGGETQYF.

The genes are TRBV27 and TRBJ2-1; TRBD1 matches 7 bases. Germline trimming cut 6 bases from V and 0 bases from J; bases unmatched to any gene: 2. The V gene's germline CDR1 is MNHEY and CDR2 SMNVEV (reference sequence). The CDR3 has 14 residues. The CDR3 is CASRQGSSYNEQFF. CDR3 sequence (DNA): TGTGCCAGCAGACAGGGGAGCTCCTACAATGAGCAGTTCTTC.

The genes are TRBV19 and TRBJ1-2; tentatively, D is TRBD1 (5 bases). Germline V gives CDR1 LNHDA, CDR2 SQIVND (reference sequence). Trimming removed 7 bases from V and 4 bases from J, with 13 bases in between. CDR3 length: 13 residues. CDR3 loop: CASKDTRFYGYTF. CDR3 sequence (DNA): TGTGCCAGTAAGGACACACGGTTCTATGGCTACACCTTC.

CDR3 sequence: CASSGGGLGEKLFF. As DNA, the CDR3 is TGTGCCAGTAGTGGCGGGGGGCTGGGTGAAAAACTGTTTTTT. The chain recombines TRBV19 with TRBJ1-4, with D possibly being TRBD1 (6 bases). Trimming removed 5 bases from V and 7 bases from J, with 14 bases in between. CDR1 and CDR2 from the germline V gene are LNHDA and SQIVND (reference sequence). The CDR3 runs 14 residues.